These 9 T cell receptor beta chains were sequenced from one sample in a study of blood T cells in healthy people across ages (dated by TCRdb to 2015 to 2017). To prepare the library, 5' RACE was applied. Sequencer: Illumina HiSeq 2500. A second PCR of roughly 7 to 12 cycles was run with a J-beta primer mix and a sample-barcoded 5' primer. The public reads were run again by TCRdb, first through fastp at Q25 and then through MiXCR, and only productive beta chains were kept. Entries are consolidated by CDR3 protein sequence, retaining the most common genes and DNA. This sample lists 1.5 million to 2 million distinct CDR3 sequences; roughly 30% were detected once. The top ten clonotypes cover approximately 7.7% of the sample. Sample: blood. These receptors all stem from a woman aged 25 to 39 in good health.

The CDR3: CASNSGSRGLATDTQYF. The DNA for the CDR3 is TGTGCCAGCAACTCGGGTTCCAGGGGGCTCGCTACAGATACGCAGTATTTT. The V gene is TRBV7-2, the J gene TRBJ2-3; 8 bases fit TRBD1. V was pared by 7 bases and J by 3 bases, with 15 bases of the junction left unmatched. CDR1 SGHTA and CDR2 FQGNSA come from the germline V gene. CDR3 length equals 17 residues.

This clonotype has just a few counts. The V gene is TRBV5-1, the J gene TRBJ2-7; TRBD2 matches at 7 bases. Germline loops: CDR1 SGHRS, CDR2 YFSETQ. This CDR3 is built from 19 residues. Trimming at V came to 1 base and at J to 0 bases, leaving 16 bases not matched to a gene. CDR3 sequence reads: CASSLIGPSGRQSSYEQYF. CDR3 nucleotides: TGCGCCAGCAGCTTGATTGGTCCTAGCGGACGACAAAGCTCCTACGAGCAGTACTTC.

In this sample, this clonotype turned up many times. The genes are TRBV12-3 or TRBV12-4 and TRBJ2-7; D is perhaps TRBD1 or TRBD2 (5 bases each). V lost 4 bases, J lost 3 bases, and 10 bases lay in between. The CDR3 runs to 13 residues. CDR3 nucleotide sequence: TGTGCCAGCAGTTGGGGGTTTCGCTACGAGCAGTACTTC. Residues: CASSWGFRYEQYF.

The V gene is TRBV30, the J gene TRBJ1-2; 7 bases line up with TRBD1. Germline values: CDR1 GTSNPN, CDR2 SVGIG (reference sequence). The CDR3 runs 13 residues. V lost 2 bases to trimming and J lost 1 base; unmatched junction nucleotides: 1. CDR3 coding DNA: TGTGCCTGGAGTAACAGGGGTAACTATGGCTACACCTTC. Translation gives CAWSNRGNYGYTF.

CDR3 DNA sequence: TGTGCCAGCAGCTTCCGACGGGAGGCGGTCTACGAGCAGTACTTC. Translated: CASSFRREAVYEQYF. This chain links TRBV5-5 with TRBJ2-7, with 7 bases that match TRBD2. The germline CDR1 and CDR2 sequences are SGHKS and YYEKEE (reference sequence). This CDR3 region has 15 residues. The ends lost 2 bases at V and 3 bases at J; junction bases unmatched: 8. Full variable domain (outside the CDR3, taken from reference TRBV5-5 and TRBJ2-7): DAGVTQSPTHLIKTRGQQVTLRCSPISGHKSVSWYQQVLGQGPQFIFQYYEKEERGRGNFPDRFSARQFPNYSSELNVNALLLGDSALYLCASSFRREAVYEQYFGPGTRLTVT.

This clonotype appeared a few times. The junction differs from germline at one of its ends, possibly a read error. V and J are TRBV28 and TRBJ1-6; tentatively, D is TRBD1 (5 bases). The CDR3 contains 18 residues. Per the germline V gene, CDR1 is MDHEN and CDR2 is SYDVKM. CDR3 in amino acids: CTSSPYGGSSSYNSPLHF. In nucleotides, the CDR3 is TGTACCAGCAGTCCGTACGGGGGTAGTAGCTCCTATAATTCACCCCTCCACTTT. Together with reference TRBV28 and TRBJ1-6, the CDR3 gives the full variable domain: DVKVTQSSRYLVKRTGEKVFLECVQDMDHENMFWYRQDPGLGLRLIYFSYDVKMKEKGDIPEGYSVSREKKERFSLILESASTNQTSMYLCTSSPYGGSSSYNSPLHFGNGTRLTVT.

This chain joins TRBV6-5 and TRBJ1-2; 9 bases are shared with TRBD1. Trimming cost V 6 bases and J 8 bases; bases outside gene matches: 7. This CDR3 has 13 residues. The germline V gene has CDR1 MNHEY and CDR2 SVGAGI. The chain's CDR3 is CASSQPGQGGYTF. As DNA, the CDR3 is TGTGCCAGCAGCCAACCGGGACAGGGCGGCTACACCTTC.

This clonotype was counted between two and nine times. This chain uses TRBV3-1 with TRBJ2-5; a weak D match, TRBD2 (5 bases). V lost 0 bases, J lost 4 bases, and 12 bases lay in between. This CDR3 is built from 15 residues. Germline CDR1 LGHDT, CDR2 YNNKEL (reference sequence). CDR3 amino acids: CASSQDSREGETQYF. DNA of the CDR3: TGTGCCAGCAGCCAAGATTCCCGGGAAGGAGAGACCCAGTACTTC.

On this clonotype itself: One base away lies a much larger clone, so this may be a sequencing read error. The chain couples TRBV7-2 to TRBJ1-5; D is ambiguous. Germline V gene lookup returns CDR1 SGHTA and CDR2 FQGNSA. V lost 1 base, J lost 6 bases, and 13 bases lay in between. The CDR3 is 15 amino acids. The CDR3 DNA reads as TGTGCCAGCAGCTTAGAACAGAGTAAAGGTCAGCCCCAGCATTTT. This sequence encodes CASSLEQSKGQPQHF.